These T cell receptor beta chains were read from a single sample in a study of OX40 agonist ivuxolimab in advanced cancers. Assay: immunoSEQ multiplex PCR; the TCRdb copy retains only in-frame clones and omits some. The sample consists of about 60,000 clones, roughly 80% of them appearing once. The sequencing here drew on CD4+ or CD8+ T cells sorted from blood, taken in a trial of the OX40 agonist ivuxolimab. The receptors were sampled from an adult with an advanced solid tumor such as melanoma, head and neck, liver or kidney cancer. Each CDR3 is given with its conserved first and last residue. The order of the fields is clone size, J gene, D gene, V gene, CDR3 protein, CDR3 DNA. D genes are given only for firm matches. Size values are once, few and many counts, or a class for expanded clones, and some rows have none.

>.|TRBJ1-6|TRBD1|TRBV10-3
CAISESGTGGSPLHF
TGTGCCATCAGTGAGTCAGGGACAGGGGGCTCACCCCTCCACTTT
>.|TRBJ1-4|TRBD1|TRBV15
CATSRDLETGVEKLFF
TGTGCCACCAGCAGAGATCTGGAGACAGGGGTTGAAAAACTGTTTTTT
>.|TRBJ2-1|.|TRBV9
CASSVTSGFSGEQFF
TGTGCCAGCAGCGTAACAAGCGGGTTCTCGGGTGAGCAGTTCTTC
>.|TRBJ1-2|.|TRBV5-4
CASSFAGEYGYTF
TGTGCCAGCAGCTTCGCAGGGGAATATGGCTACACCTTC
>once|TRBJ1-2|.|TRBV6-6
CASSYSNLVNYGYTF
TGTGCCAGCAGTTACTCGAACTTAGTAAACTATGGCTACACCTTC
>.|TRBJ1-4|.|TRBV6-5
CASSRLINEKLFF
TGTGCCAGCAGTCGGCTGATTAATGAAAAACTGTTTTTT
>.|TRBJ2-2|TRBD2|TRBV5-6
CASSYRRASGGEELFF
TGTGCCAGCAGCTACCGCCGGGCCAGCGGGGGTGAGGAGCTGTTTTTT
>.|TRBJ1-5|.|TRBV18
CASSPLGGAEPQHF
TGTGCCAGCTCACCTTTGGGGGGGGCTGAGCCCCAGCATTTT
>.|TRBJ2-5|.|TRBV5-4
CASSWGIQQTQYF
TGTGCCAGCAGCTGGGGCATCCAGCAGACCCAGTACTTC
>.|TRBJ2-2|.|TRBV5-5
CASSLWSLAMNTGELFF
TGTGCCAGCAGCTTGTGGTCCCTAGCGATGAACACCGGGGAGCTGTTTTTT
>.|TRBJ2-1|TRBD2|TRBV25-1
CASSERGGAYNEQFF
TGTGCCAGCAGTGAAAGGGGAGGGGCCTACAATGAGCAGTTCTTC
>.|TRBJ1-1|.|TRBV18
CASSPSWGGMNTEAFF
TGTGCCAGCTCACCATCGTGGGGAGGAATGAACACTGAAGCTTTCTTT
>.|TRBJ2-7|.|TRBV5-4
CASSPPGNEQYF
TGTGCCAGCAGCCCCCCGGGGAACGAGCAGTACTTC
>.|TRBJ1-2|.|TRBV5-4
CASSLVGGFGYTF
TGTGCCAGCAGCTTGGTAGGTGGGTTCGGCTACACCTTC
>.|TRBJ2-3|.|TRBV15
CATAGRPSRSTDTQYF
TGTGCCACCGCAGGCCGGCCTTCCAGAAGCACAGATACGCAGTATTTT
>.|TRBJ2-7|TRBD2|TRBV7-2
CASSLPTVREGSYEQYF
TGTGCCAGCAGCTTACCCACCGTGCGGGAGGGTTCCTACGAGCAGTACTTC
>few|TRBJ1-4|TRBD1|TRBV18
CASSPPMGTGSGEKLFF
TGTGCCAGCTCACCACCTATGGGGACAGGGTCAGGAGAAAAACTGTTTTTT
>.|TRBJ1-1|.|TRBV25-1
CASSEWQNTEAFF
TGTGCCAGCAGTGAGTGGCAGAACACTGAAGCTTTCTTT
>.|TRBJ2-5|TRBD1|TRBV27
CASSPRTGAETQYF
TGTGCCAGCAGTCCACGGACAGGGGCGGAGACCCAGTACTTC
>once|TRBJ1-1|TRBD1|TRBV29-1
CSSDTGGNTEAFF
TGCAGCTCAGATACAGGGGGCAACACTGAAGCTTTCTTT
>few|TRBJ2-3|.|TRBV6-6
CASSYGLTSTDTQYF
TGTGCCAGCTCTTATGGATTAACTAGCACAGATACGCAGTATTTT
>.|TRBJ2-1|TRBD2|TRBV2
CASSGGTSRRYEQFF
TGTGCCAGCAGTGGAGGGACTAGCAGGCGTTATGAGCAGTTCTTC
>.|TRBJ1-2|.|TRBV6-1
CASRTTQGHGYGYTF
TGTGCCAGCCGCACCACCCAGGGGCACGGCTATGGCTACACCTTC
>.|TRBJ2-2|TRBD1|TRBV5-1
CASSSIRQGDGELFF
TGCGCCAGCAGCTCAATTCGACAGGGCGACGGGGAGCTGTTTTTT
>.|TRBJ1-5|TRBD1|TRBV9
CASSATGGPNGPQHF
TGTGCCAGCAGCGCGACAGGGGGCCCCAATGGACCCCAGCATTTT
>.|TRBJ1-4|TRBD1|TRBV18
CASTGQGGEKLFF
TGTGCCAGCACCGGACAGGGAGGTGAAAAACTGTTTTTT
>.|TRBJ2-7|TRBD2|TRBV2
CASRGYLAEESYEQYF
TGTGCCAGCAGGGGTTACCTAGCGGAAGAATCCTACGAGCAGTACTTC
>few|TRBJ2-5|TRBD2|TRBV27
CASSGPGLAGVETQYF
TGTGCCAGCAGTGGCCCCGGACTAGCGGGAGTAGAGACCCAGTACTTC
>.|TRBJ2-4|.|TRBV30
CAWEDPGRAKNIQYF
TGTGCCTGGGAAGACCCGGGGAGGGCCAAAAACATTCAGTACTTC
>.|TRBJ2-1|.|TRBV5-1
CASRSGGTSSYNEQFF
TGCGCCAGCCGGAGTGGGGGCACAAGCTCCTACAATGAGCAGTTCTTC
>.|TRBJ1-1|.|TRBV5-1
CASSYPGRGTEAFF
TGCGCCAGCAGCTACCCCGGACGAGGCACTGAAGCTTTCTTT
>.|TRBJ1-5|.|TRBV7-2
CASNLGNQPQHF
TGTGCCTCCAATCTGGGTAATCAGCCCCAGCATTTT
>.|TRBJ1-3|.|TRBV7-6
CASSLGWTTGNTIYF
TGTGCCAGCAGCCTGGGTTGGACCACTGGAAACACCATATATTTT
>.|TRBJ1-1|TRBD1|TRBV5-4
CASSFVGTGVTEAFF
TGTGCCAGCAGCTTCGTCGGGACAGGGGTGACTGAAGCTTTCTTT
>.|TRBJ2-1|TRBD1|TRBV11-2
CASSLGGQGAYNEQFF
TGTGCCAGCAGCTTAGGGGGTCAGGGGGCTTACAATGAGCAGTTCTTC
>.|TRBJ2-1|TRBD2|TRBV13
CASSAPGTIYNEQFF
TGTGCCAGCAGCGCGCCCGGGACTATTTACAATGAGCAGTTCTTC
>once|TRBJ2-1|.|TRBV9
CASSVGGAISSYNEQFF
TGTGCCAGCAGCGTAGGCGGCGCAATTAGCTCCTACAATGAGCAGTTCTTC
>.|TRBJ1-4|.|TRBV2
CASSARERGGKLFF
TGTGCCAGCAGTGCTAGGGAGAGGGGGGGAAAACTGTTTTTT